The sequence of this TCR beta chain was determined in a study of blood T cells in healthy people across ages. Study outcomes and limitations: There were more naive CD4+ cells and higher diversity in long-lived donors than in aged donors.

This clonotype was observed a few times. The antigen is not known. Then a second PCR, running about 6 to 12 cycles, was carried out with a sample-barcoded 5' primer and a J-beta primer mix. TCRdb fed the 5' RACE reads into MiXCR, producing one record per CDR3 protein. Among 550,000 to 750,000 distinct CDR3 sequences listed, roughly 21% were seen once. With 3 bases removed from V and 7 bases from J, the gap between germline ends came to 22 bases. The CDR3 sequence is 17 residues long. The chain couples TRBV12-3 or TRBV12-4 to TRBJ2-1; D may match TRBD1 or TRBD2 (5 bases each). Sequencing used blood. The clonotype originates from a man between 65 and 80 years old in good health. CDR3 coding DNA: TGTGCCAGCAGTTTGGGCACCGGGATAGGGGTTTTAAATGAGCAGTTCTTC. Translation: CASSLGTGIGVLNEQFF.